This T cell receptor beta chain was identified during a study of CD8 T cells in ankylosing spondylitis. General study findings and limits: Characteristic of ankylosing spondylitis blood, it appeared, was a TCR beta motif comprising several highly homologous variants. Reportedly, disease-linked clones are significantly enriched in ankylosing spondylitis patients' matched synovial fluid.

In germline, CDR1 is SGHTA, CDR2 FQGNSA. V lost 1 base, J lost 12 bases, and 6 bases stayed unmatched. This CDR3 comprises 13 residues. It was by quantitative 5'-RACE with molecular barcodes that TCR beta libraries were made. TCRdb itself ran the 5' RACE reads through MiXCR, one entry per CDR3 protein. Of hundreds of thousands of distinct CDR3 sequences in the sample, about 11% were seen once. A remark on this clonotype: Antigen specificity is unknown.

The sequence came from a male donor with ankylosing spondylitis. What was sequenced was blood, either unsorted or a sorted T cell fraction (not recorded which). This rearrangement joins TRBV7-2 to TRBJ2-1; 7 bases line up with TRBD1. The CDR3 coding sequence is TGTGCCAGCAGCTTAGAAGGACAGGTTGGGCAGTTCTTC. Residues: CASSLEGQVGQFF.